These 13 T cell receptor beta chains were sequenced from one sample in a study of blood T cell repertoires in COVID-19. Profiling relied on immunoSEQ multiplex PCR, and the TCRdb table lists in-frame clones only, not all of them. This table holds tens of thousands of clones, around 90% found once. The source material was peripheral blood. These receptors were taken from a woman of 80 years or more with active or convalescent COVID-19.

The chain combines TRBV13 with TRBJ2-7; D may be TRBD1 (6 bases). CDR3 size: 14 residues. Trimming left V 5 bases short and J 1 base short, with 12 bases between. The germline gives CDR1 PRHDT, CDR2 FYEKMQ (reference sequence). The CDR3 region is CASSRGQLSYEQYF. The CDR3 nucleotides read TGTGCCAGCAGCCGTGGACAGCTATCCTACGAGCAGTACTTC.

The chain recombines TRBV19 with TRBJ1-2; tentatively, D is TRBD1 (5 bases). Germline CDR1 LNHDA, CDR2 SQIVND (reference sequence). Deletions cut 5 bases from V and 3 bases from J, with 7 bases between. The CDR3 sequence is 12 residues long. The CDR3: CASSAGDYGYTF. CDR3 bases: TGTGCCAGTAGTGCGGGGGACTATGGCTACACCTTC.

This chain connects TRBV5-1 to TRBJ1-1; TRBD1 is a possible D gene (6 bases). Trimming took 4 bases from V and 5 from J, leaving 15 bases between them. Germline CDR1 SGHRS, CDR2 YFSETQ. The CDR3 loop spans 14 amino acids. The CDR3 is CASSPSGGRTEAFF. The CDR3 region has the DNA TGCGCCAGCAGCCCCAGCGGGGGCCGGACTGAAGCTTTCTTT.

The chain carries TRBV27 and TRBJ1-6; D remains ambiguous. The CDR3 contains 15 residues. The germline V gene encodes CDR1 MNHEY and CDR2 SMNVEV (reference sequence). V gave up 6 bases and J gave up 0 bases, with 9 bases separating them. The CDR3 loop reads CASRTVSSYNSPLHF. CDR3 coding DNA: TGTGCCAGCAGAACAGTGAGCTCCTATAATTCACCCCTCCACTTT.

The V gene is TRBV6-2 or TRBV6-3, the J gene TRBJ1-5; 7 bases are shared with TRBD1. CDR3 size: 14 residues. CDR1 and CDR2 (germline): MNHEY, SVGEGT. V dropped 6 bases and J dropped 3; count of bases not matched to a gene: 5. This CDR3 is CASSLDRLNQPQHF. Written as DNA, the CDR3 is TGTGCCAGCAGCCTGGACAGGCTCAATCAGCCCCAGCATTTT.

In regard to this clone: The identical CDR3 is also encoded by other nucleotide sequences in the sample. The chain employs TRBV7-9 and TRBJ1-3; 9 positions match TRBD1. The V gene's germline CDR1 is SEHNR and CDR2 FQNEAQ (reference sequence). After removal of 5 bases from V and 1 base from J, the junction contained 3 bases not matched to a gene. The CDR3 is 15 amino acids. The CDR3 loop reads CASSKQGASGNTIYF. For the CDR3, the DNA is TGTGCCAGCAGCAAACAGGGGGCGTCTGGAAACACCATATATTTT.

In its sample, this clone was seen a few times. The CDR3 nucleotides are TGTGCCAGCAGCCAAGGAGGGCAGGCCTACGAGCAGTACTTC. Translating it yields CASSQGGQAYEQYF. V and J are TRBV4-2 and TRBJ2-7, with D perhaps TRBD2 (5 bases). This CDR3 has 14 residues. Deletions cut 1 base from V and 2 bases from J, with 9 bases between. Germline-derived CDR1 and CDR2 are LGHNA and YNFKEQ.

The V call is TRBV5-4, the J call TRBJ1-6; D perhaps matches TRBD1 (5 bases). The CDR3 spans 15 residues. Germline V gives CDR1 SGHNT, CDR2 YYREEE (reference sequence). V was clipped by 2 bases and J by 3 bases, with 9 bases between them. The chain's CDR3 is CASSLWGFYNSPLHF. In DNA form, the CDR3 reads TGTGCCAGCAGCTTATGGGGCTTCTATAATTCACCCCTCCACTTT.

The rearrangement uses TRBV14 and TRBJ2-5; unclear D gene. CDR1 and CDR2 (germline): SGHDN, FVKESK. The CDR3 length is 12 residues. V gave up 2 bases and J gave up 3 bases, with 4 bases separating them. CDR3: CASSQYKETQYF. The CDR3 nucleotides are TGTGCCAGCAGCCAATATAAAGAGACCCAGTACTTC.

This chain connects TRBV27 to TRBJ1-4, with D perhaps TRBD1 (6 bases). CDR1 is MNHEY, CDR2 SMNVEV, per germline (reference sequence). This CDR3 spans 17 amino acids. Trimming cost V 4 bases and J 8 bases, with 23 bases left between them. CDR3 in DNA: TGTGCCAGCAGTTCACAGGGAGCCCTACTCAAGGGAGAAAAACTGTTTTTT. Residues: CASSSQGALLKGEKLFF.

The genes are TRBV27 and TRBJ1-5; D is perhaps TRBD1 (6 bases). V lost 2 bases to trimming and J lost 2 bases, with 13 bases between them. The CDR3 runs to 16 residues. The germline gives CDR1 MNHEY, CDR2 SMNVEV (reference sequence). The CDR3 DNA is TGTGCCAGCAGTTTACAACAGGGAATGGGCAATCAGCCCCAGCATTTT. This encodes CASSLQQGMGNQPQHF.

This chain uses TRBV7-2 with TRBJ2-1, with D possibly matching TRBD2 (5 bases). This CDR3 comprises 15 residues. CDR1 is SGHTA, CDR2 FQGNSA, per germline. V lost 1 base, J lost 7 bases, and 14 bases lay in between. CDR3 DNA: TGTGCCAGCAGCTTAGGTGGACTCCGATTAAATGAGCAGTTCTTC. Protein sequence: CASSLGGLRLNEQFF.

Here the CDR3 DNA reads TGCGCCAGCAGCCTAGAACGACACTACGAGCAGTACTTC. This codes for CASSLERHYEQYF. V is TRBV4-3 and J is TRBJ2-7; no clear D gene. The CDR3 is 13 amino acids. V was clipped by 4 bases and J by 3 bases, with 10 bases between them. Germline CDR1 LGHNA, CDR2 YSLEER.